A selection of T cell receptor beta chains follows, all from one sample in a study of human T cells and chemical hapten exposure. In TCRdb, the RACE reads were re-called with MiXCR into one record per CDR3 protein. The sample yields 95,000 to 150,000 distinct CDR3 sequences, over 9% seen once. The starting material was whole blood, obtained in connection with sensitization to the hapten diphenylcyclopropenone (DPC). These receptors were taken from a woman aged 45-59 years with alopecia areata. Some clones in this sample may be carry-over from other donors' samples. The CDR3 runs from the conserved cysteine through the conserved F or W. The order of the fields is clone size, D gene, J gene, V gene, CDR3 protein, CDR3 DNA. D genes are given only for firm matches. Not every row has a clone size; where given, it reads once, few, many or a size class.

few . TRBJ2-1 TRBV27 CASSRTGVITKSSYNEQFF TGTGCCAGCAGTCGGACCGGCGTTATCACTAAAAGCTCCTACAATGAGCAGTTCTTC
few . TRBJ2-3 TRBV7-2 CASSPAASLARDTQYF TGTGCCAGCAGCCCGGCGGCCAGTCTAGCAAGAGATACGCAGTATTTT
. TRBD2 TRBJ2-3 TRBV18 CASSSAGGPGDTQYF TGTGCCAGCTCATCAGCGGGGGGGCCTGGAGATACGCAGTATTTT
. . TRBJ1-4 TRBV11-2 CASSLVSGLSEKLFF TGTGCCAGCAGCTTAGTCTCAGGGTTAAGTGAAAAACTGTTTTTT
few . TRBJ1-1 TRBV20-1 CSARDRGTAF TGCAGTGCTAGGGACCGGGGGACCGCATTT
. . TRBJ2-1 TRBV6-1 CASSEGLTSAEQFF TGTGCCAGCAGTGAAGGCCTCACCTCAGCTGAGCAGTTCTTC
many . TRBJ2-3 TRBV4-2 CASSQAQGGLADTQYF TGTGCCAGCAGCCAAGCCCAGGGGGGTCTTGCAGATACGCAGTATTTT
. . TRBJ2-2 TRBV24-1 CATSDPTVNTGELFF TGTGCCACCAGTGATCCAACAGTGAACACCGGGGAGCTGTTTTTT
. TRBD1 TRBJ2-1 TRBV29-1 CSVRTGTGASEQFF TGCAGCGTAAGAACCGGGACAGGGGCTAGTGAGCAGTTCTTC
. . TRBJ1-2 TRBV7-2 CASSSPGSGFYGYTF TGTGCCAGCAGTTCACCCGGCTCAGGATTCTATGGCTACACCTTC
few . TRBJ2-7 TRBV28 CASSPPLDRGGEQYF TGTGCCAGCAGTCCTCCCCTAGACCGGGGCGGGGAGCAGTACTTC
few TRBD2 TRBJ2-3 TRBV3-1 CASSRFSGGGPGTQYF TGTGCCAGCAGTCGATTCTCCGGGGGAGGGCCTGGTACGCAGTATTTT
many TRBD2 TRBJ2-1 TRBV19 CASSIDGGAFNEQFF TGTGCCAGTAGTATAGACGGGGGGGCCTTCAATGAGCAGTTCTTC
. TRBD2 TRBJ2-3 TRBV19 CASSIGRGADTQYF TGTGCCAGTAGTATTGGGAGGGGTGCAGATACGCAGTATTTT
. TRBD1 TRBJ2-1 TRBV18 CASSPWDRGGNEQFF TGTGCCAGCTCACCATGGGACAGGGGCGGCAATGAGCAGTTCTTC
few . TRBJ1-1 TRBV6-5 CASSYGRGAFF TGTGCCAGCAGTTACGGCCGGGGAGCTTTCTTT
many TRBD1 TRBJ1-1 TRBV3-1 CASSQKTGRAEAFF TGTGCCAGCAGCCAGAAGACAGGGAGGGCTGAAGCTTTCTTT
many . TRBJ2-1 TRBV13 CASSLAGSADNEQFF TGTGCCAGCAGCTTAGCGGGTAGCGCCGACAATGAGCAGTTCTTC
few TRBD2 TRBJ2-7 TRBV20-1 CSAHSGRTNEQYF TGCAGTGCTCACAGCGGGAGAACTAACGAGCAGTACTTC
. . TRBJ1-6 TRBV28 CASSLAGINSPLHF TGTGCCAGCAGCCTCGCGGGTATTAATTCACCCCTCCACTTT
many TRBD1 TRBJ2-7 TRBV9 CASSPDRGPSYEQYF TGTGCCAGCAGTCCGGACAGGGGGCCCTCCTACGAGCAGTACTTC
few . TRBJ2-7 TRBV3-1 CASSQAPAEQYF TGTGCCAGCAGCCAAGCCCCGGCCGAGCAGTACTTC
. . TRBJ2-1 TRBV12-5 CASGPPTGGWEQFF TGTGCTAGTGGTCCCCCCACCGGCGGATGGGAGCAGTTCTTC
. TRBD2 TRBJ2-1 TRBV7-2 CASSRRTSGRSEQFF TGTGCCAGCAGCCGACGGACTAGCGGGAGAAGTGAGCAGTTCTTC
few . TRBJ1-5 TRBV4-1 CASSQDTRGGGNQPQHF TGCGCCAGCAGCCAAGATACCAGGGGAGGTGGCAATCAGCCCCAGCATTTT
few . TRBJ1-1 TRBV9 CASSVHATTEAFF TGTGCCAGCAGCGTACATGCGACCACTGAAGCTTTCTTT
. . TRBJ1-2 TRBV29-1 CSEQRDDGYTF TGCAGCGAGCAAAGGGATGACGGCTACACCTTC
few TRBD2 TRBJ2-7 TRBV6-5 CASSYVGEGFYEQYF TGTGCCAGCAGTTACGTGGGGGAGGGTTTCTACGAGCAGTACTTC
few . TRBJ1-2 TRBV20-1 CSALRGDSGYTF TGCAGTGCTTTACGAGGGGACTCTGGCTACACCTTC
few TRBD2 TRBJ2-3 TRBV10-1 CASSPTSGSGTDTQYF TGCGCCAGCAGTCCGACTAGCGGGAGTGGCACAGATACGCAGTATTTT